One and the same sample provided the 30 T cell receptor beta chains below, sequenced in a study of regulatory T cells in long-lasting Graves disease. As to time point: newly diagnosed GD, antithyroid drugs for less than 3 months. Isolated PBMC RNA provided the starting material for the TCR library. Libraries of TCR beta came from iRepertoire HTBI primers plus Arm-PCR of CDR3 regions. MiXCR, run by TCRdb on the multiplex PCR reads, gives a single entry per CDR3 protein. The data hold around 500,000 distinct CDR3 sequences, with 13% observed a single time. This sample was shared with a second study, whose subject was T cells in Graves' hyperthyroidism and ophthalmopathy.

The sample here was peripheral blood mononuclear cells (PBMCs), taken at new diagnosis, from a patient treated with antithyroid drugs. Receptors originate from a man under 40 with Graves disease.

Notes on this clonotype: A far larger clone is one nucleotide away, so this likely arose from a read error. The gene calls are TRBV2 and TRBJ2-1; 12 nucleotides align to TRBD2. The tail of the sequence fits TRBJ2-3 better, so the J call may be wrong. Per the germline V gene, CDR1 is SNHLY and CDR2 is FYNNEI. The CDR3 totals 13 residues. The CDR3 nucleotides read TGTGCCAGCCGGACTAGCGGGATGGATATGCAGTATTTT. Its protein is CASRTSGMDMQYF.

This clonotype was seen at least ten times. This chain links TRBV6-2 or TRBV6-3 with TRBJ2-7; TRBD2 might be the D (5 bases). Trimming pared 7 bases from V and 5 bases from J, leaving 15 bases between. The CDR3 contains 13 residues. CDR1 is MNHEY and CDR2 is SVGEGT in the germline V gene. CDR3 amino acids: CASTQIGGHEQYF. The CDR3 DNA reads TGTGCCAGCACTCAAATTGGAGGACACGAGCAGTACTTC.

Details on this clonotype: At one boundary the junction diverges from the germline segment, which might be a read error. The chain employs TRBV6-1 and TRBJ2-5; D remains unclear. The CDR3 is 13 residues long. CDR1 is MNHNS, CDR2 SASEGT, per germline. The CDR3 nucleotides are TGTGCCAGCAGCTGGAAAGGGAAAGAGACCAAGTACTTC. This translates into CASSWKGKETKYF.

This clonotype has only one observation. This may stem from a read error, because a much larger clone lies one nucleotide away. This chain connects TRBV25-1 to TRBJ1-1; 12 bases agree with TRBD1. Per the germline V gene, CDR1 is MGHDK and CDR2 is SYGVNS. The CDR3 is made up of 16 amino acids. CDR3: CASSEGTGGFWTEASF. CDR3 nucleotide sequence: TGTGCCAGCAGTGAGGGGACAGGGGGCTTTTGGACTGAAGCTTCCTTT.

There are a few counts of this clonotype. The J gene is TRBJ1-3, the V gene TRBV20-1; unclear D gene. This CDR3 is 14 amino acids long. Germline V gene data show CDR1 as DFQATT and CDR2 as SNEGSKA (reference sequence). V shed 5 bases and J shed 4 bases, with 15 bases lying between them. The CDR3 DNA sequence: TGCAGTGCTCTACTGGGCCTCCGCGGAAACACCATATATTTT. Translated: CSALLGLRGNTIYF.

In this sample, this clonotype turned up once. This rearrangement joins TRBV27 to TRBJ1-3; a possible D gene is TRBD1 (6 bases). Trimming took 2 bases from V and 8 from J, leaving 19 bases between them. The germline CDR1 and CDR2 sequences are MNHEY and SMNVEV (reference sequence). The CDR3 has 16 residues. CDR3 bases: TGTGCCAGCAGTTTAACGGGACACCCTGCGAGAGACACCATATATTTT. It codes for CASSLTGHPARDTIYF.

This clonotype has at least ten counts. V and J are TRBV10-3 and TRBJ2-5; TRBD2 matches at 8 bases. V was clipped by 0 bases and J by 5 bases; unmatched bases: 5. CDR1 ENHRY and CDR2 SYGVKD come from the germline V gene. There are 15 residues in the CDR3. The CDR3 region is CAISESRGAWETQYF. The CDR3 DNA follows: TGTGCCATCAGTGAGTCGCGGGGGGCTTGGGAGACCCAGTACTTC.

This clonotype was counted many times. The chain employs TRBV20-1 and TRBJ2-1; tentatively, D is TRBD1 (6 bases). Trimming stripped 5 bases from V and 4 bases from J, with 12 bases between. The CDR3 sequence is 13 residues long. Germline V gene lookup returns CDR1 DFQATT and CDR2 SNEGSKA (reference sequence). CDR3 sequence: CSAGGRRYNEQFF. CDR3 DNA sequence: TGCAGTGCTGGGGGCAGGAGATACAATGAGCAGTTCTTC.

This clonotype was counted ten times or more. The chain employs TRBV12-3 or TRBV12-4 and TRBJ1-1; D gene ambiguous. V was pared by 1 base and J by 6 bases, with 6 bases between. This CDR3 region has 12 residues. CDR3 nucleotides: TGTGCCAGCAGTTTAGGGCCGGCTGAAGCTTTCTTT. Translating it yields CASSLGPAEAFF.

J is TRBJ2-1 and V is TRBV5-1; the match to TRBD2 covers 11 bases. Germline loops: CDR1 SGHRS, CDR2 YFSETQ. The CDR3 spans 14 residues. Unmatched junction bases numbered 7, after V lost 4 bases and J lost 10 bases. CDR3 in amino acids: CASSAGLAAIEQFF. The CDR3, as DNA: TGCGCCAGCAGCGCGGGACTAGCGGCAATAGAGCAGTTCTTC.

A remark on this clonotype: A much larger clone is a single base away; this may be a read error. This chain uses TRBV24-1 with TRBJ1-2, with D perhaps TRBD1 (5 bases). Germline CDR1 and CDR2: KGHDR and SFDVKD. This CDR3 contains 14 residues. CDR3 residues: CVTSDPSQGGGYTF. The CDR3 nucleotides read TGTGTCACCAGTGACCCGAGCCAGGGTGGCGGCTACACCTTC.

The V gene is TRBV12-3 or TRBV12-4, the J gene TRBJ1-1, with TRBD1 matching 7 bases. Trimming removed 7 bases from V and 1 base from J; junction bases left unmatched: 6. The CDR3 is 14 amino acids. The DNA of the CDR3 is TGTGCCAGCATCTCGGACAGGACGAACACTGAAGCTTTCTTT. Translated: CASISDRTNTEAFF.

This clonotype came up many times. This sequence joins TRBV11-2 and TRBJ1-4, with TRBD1 matching 7 bases. CDR1 SGHAT and CDR2 FQNNGV come from the germline V gene. Unmatched junction bases numbered 6, after V lost 9 bases and J lost 8 bases. The CDR3 runs 12 residues. CDR3 DNA: TGTGCCAGTCAGACAGGGCACGAAAAACTGTTTTTT. Protein: CASQTGHEKLFF.

This clonotype came up a few times. This chain uses TRBV7-8 with TRBJ1-2, with 7 nucleotides matching TRBD1. Germline CDR1 SGHVS, CDR2 FQNEAQ. Germline trimming cut 2 bases from V and 3 bases from J; bases unmatched to any gene: 3. The CDR3 totals 14 residues. CDR3 in amino acids: CASSLPTGDYGYTF. The CDR3 DNA reads TGTGCCAGCAGCTTACCAACAGGGGACTATGGCTACACCTTC.

Concerning this clonotype: Just one base apart from a much larger clone, this may be a read error. The genes are TRBV12-3 or TRBV12-4 and TRBJ1-2; TRBD1 is a possible D gene (5 bases). The CDR3 is 18 amino acids. Trimming left V 5 bases short and J 0 bases short, with 22 bases between. The CDR3 bases are TGTGCCAGCAGTGACTCCCGGGCGGGACCCCAAGCTAACTATGGCTACACCTTC. It is translated as CASSDSRAGPQANYGYTF.

This clonotype occurred many times. The V gene is TRBV6-1, the J gene TRBJ1-1; D might be TRBD1 (6 bases). With 9 bases removed from V and 4 bases from J, the gap between germline ends came to 15 bases. The CDR3 spans 13 residues. Germline V gene sequence: CDR1 MNHNS, CDR2 SASEGT. The CDR3 nucleotides are TGTGCCAGTACCCGGGACACGTCCACTGAAGCTTTCTTT. It is translated as CASTRDTSTEAFF.

The J gene is TRBJ2-7, the V gene TRBV29-1; TRBD1 matches 8 bases. This CDR3 has 14 residues. The V gene end was trimmed by 4 bases and the J gene end by 5 bases; junction bases not matched to a gene: 10. Germline CDR1 and CDR2: SQVTM and ANQGSEA. The CDR3 region has the DNA TGCAGCGTTGTTTCGGGACAGGCTCATAACGAGCAGTACTTC. This sequence encodes CSVVSGQAHNEQYF.

This clonotype appeared many times. The V and J genes are TRBV19 and TRBJ2-6; TRBD1 agrees at 10 bases. Germline CDR1 is LNHDA and CDR2 is SQIVND (reference sequence). The junction had 9 bases not matched to a gene; V was cut back by 7 bases and J by 3 bases. CDR3 length: 17 residues. Here the CDR3 reads CASTWDRGPGGANVLTF. CDR3 in DNA: TGTGCCAGTACATGGGACAGGGGCCCAGGTGGGGCCAACGTCCTGACTTTC.

This clonotype was counted ten times or more. The chain combines TRBV18 with TRBJ2-7, with TRBD1 matching 7 bases. The CDR3 consists of 14 residues. V shed 3 bases and J 4 bases; nucleotides not matched to a gene: 6. Per the germline V gene, CDR1 is KGHSH and CDR2 is LQKENI. CDR3 residues: CASSPRDRRYEQYF. The CDR3 region has the DNA TGTGCCAGCTCACCCAGGGACAGACGATACGAGCAGTACTTC. Supplemented by reference TRBV18 and TRBJ2-7, the full variable domain reads NAGVMQNPRHLVRRRGQEARLRCSPMKGHSHVYWYRQLPEEGLKFMVYLQKENIIDESGMPKERFSAEFPKEGPSILRIQQVVRGDSAAYFCASSPRDRRYEQYFGPGTRLTVT.

This clonotype occurred a few times. The V and J genes are TRBV11-3 and TRBJ2-2; TRBD2 aligns across 7 bases. Looked up from germline, CDR1 is SGHNT and CDR2 is YENEEA. V dropped 5 bases and J dropped 3; count of bases not matched to a gene: 6. CDR3 length: 15 amino acids. Here the CDR3 reads CASSTSGKDTGELFF. DNA of the CDR3: TGTGCCAGCAGCACCAGCGGGAAAGACACCGGGGAGCTGTTTTTT. The full variable domain, in which reference TRBV11-3 and TRBJ2-2 provide the parts outside the CDR3, is EAGVVQSPRYKIIEKKQPVAFWCNPISGHNTLYWYLQNLGQGPELLIRYENEEAVDDSQLPKDRFSAERLKGVDSTLKIQPAELGDSAVYLCASSTSGKDTGELFFGEGSRLTVL.

The chain combines TRBV20-1 with TRBJ2-5, with 10 bases aligning to TRBD2. Trimming removed 3 bases from V and 5 bases from J; junction bases left unmatched: 9. The CDR3 has 15 residues. CDR1 is DFQATT, CDR2 SNEGSKA, per germline (reference sequence). CDR3 coding DNA: TGCAGTGCTAGTTCTAGCGGGAGTGGCTGGGAGACCCAGTACTTC. Its protein product is CSASSSGSGWETQYF.

The sample holds many counts of this clonotype. The rearrangement uses TRBV3-1 and TRBJ2-1, with D perhaps assigned TRBD1 or TRBD2 (5 bases each). Germline V CDR1 and CDR2: LGHDT, YNNKEL (reference sequence). The CDR3 covers 15 residues. The germline V and J ends were trimmed by 0 bases and 9 bases, with 15 bases remaining between them. The CDR3 coding sequence is TGTGCCAGCAGCCAAGATGGGGCGGCCCGGGGTGAGCAGTTCTTC. Translating it yields CASSQDGAARGEQFF.

The chain is built from TRBV10-3 and TRBJ2-3, with TRBD2 matching 11 bases. The CDR3 runs to 16 residues. The V gene end was trimmed by 3 bases and the J gene end by 2 bases; junction bases not matched to a gene: 4. The V gene's germline CDR1 is ENHRY and CDR2 SYGVKD. For the CDR3, the DNA is TGTGCCATCAGTGATACTAGCGGGAGAACCACAGATACGCAGTATTTT. Amino acid sequence: CAISDTSGRTTDTQYF.

This clonotype was seen more than once but under ten times. V is TRBV20-1 and J is TRBJ2-5, with D unclear. The CDR3 runs 14 residues. The germline CDR1 and CDR2 sequences are DFQATT and SNEGSKA (reference sequence). Trimming took off 0 bases at V and 0 bases at J, with 8 bases between the two ends. Here the CDR3 DNA reads TGCAGTGCTAGAGATCGTCCTTACCAAGAGACCCAGTACTTC. Its translation is CSARDRPYQETQYF.

This clonotype showed up just a few times. This chain uses TRBV5-6 with TRBJ1-2, with TRBD1 as a possible D gene (5 bases). V was shortened by 3 bases and J by 8 bases, with 23 bases between the two germline ends. The germline gives CDR1 SGHDT, CDR2 YYEEEE. The CDR3 contains 16 residues. CDR3 DNA sequence: TGTGCCAGCAGCTGGGGAGCCTCGGCGAGCAGGGAAGGCTACACCTTC. Translated: CASSWGASASREGYTF.

This clonotype was recorded many times. CDR3 in amino acids: CSVAGVNSYEQYF. DNA of the CDR3: TGCAGCGTTGCTGGCGTCAACTCCTACGAGCAGTACTTC. This chain links TRBV29-1 with TRBJ2-7; D unclear. This CDR3 contains 13 residues. From germline, CDR1 is SQVTM and CDR2 ANQGSEA. V lost 4 bases and J lost 0, with 10 bases in between.

Of note for this clonotype: Possible read error: a much larger clone is one base away. The chain carries TRBV12-3 or TRBV12-4 and TRBJ2-3, with TRBD2 matching 7 bases. The ends lost 5 bases at V and 4 bases at J; junction bases unmatched: 9. This CDR3 has 15 residues. As DNA, the CDR3 is TGTGCCAGCAGTGATCGCGTGGGAGGGTCAGATACGCAGTATTTT. As protein: CASSDRVGGSDTQYF.

This clonotype was seen at least ten times. V and J are TRBV29-1 and TRBJ1-3, with D possibly being TRBD1 (6 bases). The germline gives CDR1 SQVTM, CDR2 ANQGSEA. Trimming removed 7 bases at V and 4 bases at J, with 11 bases between. This CDR3 has 12 residues. CDR3 sequence: CSGRGSGNTIYF. In nucleotides, the CDR3 is TGCAGCGGCAGGGGCTCAGGAAACACCATATATTTT.

Details on this clonotype: Sequence at one end of the junction differs from germline and may be a read error. The chain employs TRBV5-8 and TRBJ1-2; possibly TRBD1 for D (5 bases). CDR3 size: 11 residues. Germline assignment: CDR1 SGHTS and CDR2 YDEGEE. The CDR3 coding sequence is TGTGCCAGCAAGAACGGGGCAGGAGGTCTCTTC. Protein: CASKNGAGGLF.

CDR3 region: CASSHQGEYEKLFF. The CDR3 nucleotides are TGTGCCAGCAGCCACCAGGGTGAATACGAAAAACTGTTTTTT. The V gene is TRBV3-1, the J gene TRBJ1-4, with TRBD1 as a possible D gene (5 bases). Trimming stripped 3 bases from V and 8 bases from J, with 13 bases between. The CDR3 totals 14 residues. The germline CDR1 and CDR2 sequences are LGHDT and YNNKEL (reference sequence).